What follows are 12 T cell receptor beta chains derived from one specimen sequenced in a study of shared clonotypes between healthy human individuals. The protocol was immunoSEQ multiplex PCR, while the TCRdb copy is restricted to in-frame clones and leaves out a portion. This sample carries under 750,000 clones, over 55% of them seen once, and the ten largest clones take over 1.5%. The source material was memory CD4+ T cells sorted from blood. Subset indicated: CD45RA-negative fraction. The receptors derive from a woman under 40 in good health.

This rearrangement joins TRBV28 to TRBJ2-5; perhaps D is TRBD1 or TRBD2 (5 bases each). There are 14 residues in the CDR3. CDR1 MDHEN and CDR2 SYDVKM come from the germline V gene. V was cut by 4 bases and J by 4 bases, with 13 bases left in between. This CDR3 is CASSYGTSLETQYF. CDR3 nucleotides: TGTGCCAGCAGTTATGGGACCAGCTTAGAGACCCAGTACTTC. The variable domain in full, with the rest retrieved from reference TRBV28 and TRBJ2-5, is DVKVTQSSRYLVKRTGEKVFLECVQDMDHENMFWYRQDPGLGLRLIYFSYDVKMKEKGDIPEGYSVSREKKERFSLILESASTNQTSMYLCASSYGTSLETQYFGPGTRLLVL.

J is TRBJ2-5 and V is TRBV6-6; unclear D gene. Germline CDR1 and CDR2: MNHNY and SVGAGI (reference sequence). V lost 6 bases, J lost 4 bases, and 9 bases lay in between. The CDR3 runs 12 residues. The CDR3 DNA sequence: TGTGCCAGCAGCCCACCGGGAGAGACCCAGTACTTC. Translated: CASSPPGETQYF.

The V and J genes are TRBV7-3 and TRBJ2-3; 7 bases fit TRBD1. Germline trimming cut 4 bases from V and 1 base from J; bases unmatched to any gene: 8. The CDR3 sequence is 16 residues long. CDR1 is SGHTA and CDR2 is FQGTGA in the germline V gene. The CDR3 reads CASSSKGQSRTDTQYF. CDR3 DNA: TGTGCCAGCAGCTCAAAGGGACAGTCCCGCACAGATACGCAGTATTTT.

This sequence joins TRBV7-7 and TRBJ2-3; 10 bases fit TRBD1. V shed 5 bases and J 5 bases; nucleotides not matched to a gene: 10. The CDR3 totals 16 residues. Germline values: CDR1 SSHAT, CDR2 FNYEAQ (reference sequence). The CDR3: CASSRPRQGAGDTQYF. The CDR3 bases are TGTGCCAGCAGCAGACCCCGACAGGGGGCGGGAGATACGCAGTATTTT.

To note about this clone: Other DNA sequences in this sample translate to the same CDR3. V and J are TRBV28 and TRBJ2-7; TRBD1 matches 9 bases. Germline V gene lookup returns CDR1 MDHEN and CDR2 SYDVKM. The ends lost 2 bases at V and 1 base at J; junction bases unmatched: 3. The CDR3 consists of 15 residues. Written as DNA, the CDR3 is TGTGCCAGCAGTTTAGGGGACAGGGCGTCCTACGAGCAGTACTTC. Residues: CASSLGDRASYEQYF.

The chain employs TRBV27 and TRBJ2-5; D uncertain. V lost 3 bases and J 5 bases, leaving 13 bases between the germline ends. Germline CDR1 MNHEY, CDR2 SMNVEV (reference sequence). The CDR3 is made up of 14 amino acids. CDR3 residues: CASSFTYPVETQYF. For the CDR3, the DNA is TGTGCCAGCAGTTTTACCTACCCCGTTGAGACCCAGTACTTC.

V gene TRBV6-5 combines with J gene TRBJ2-3, with unresolved D. CDR1 is MNHEY and CDR2 is SVGAGI in the germline V gene. The CDR3 is made up of 14 amino acids. V shed 5 bases and J shed 0 bases, with 9 bases lying between them. This CDR3 is CASSTSRSTDTQYF. The CDR3 bases are TGTGCCAGCAGTACCTCCAGGAGCACAGATACGCAGTATTTT.

This clone was picked up one time. The CDR3 spells CASSPKHAYEQYF. CDR3 nucleotides: TGTGCCAGCAGTCCGAAGCACGCCTACGAGCAGTACTTC. The chain employs TRBV27 and TRBJ2-7; D is uncertain. This CDR3 has 13 amino acids. Germline V gene sequence: CDR1 MNHEY, CDR2 SMNVEV (reference sequence). The V end lost 5 bases, the J end lost 2 bases, and 10 bases lay between the germline ends.

This chain connects TRBV5-1 to TRBJ2-7; 9 bases match TRBD1. Germline values: CDR1 SGHRS, CDR2 YFSETQ. Trimming took 5 bases from V and 2 from J; bases not matched to a gene: 8. The CDR3 is 15 amino acids. In DNA, the CDR3 is TGCGCCAGCAGAGAACCGGGACAGGGTGCCTACGAGCAGTACTTC. The encoded protein is CASREPGQGAYEQYF. The full variable domain, in which reference TRBV5-1 and TRBJ2-7 provide the parts outside the CDR3, is KAGVTQTPRYLIKTRGQQVTLSCSPISGHRSVSWYQQTPGQGLQFLFEYFSETQRNKGNFPGRFSGRQFSNSRSEMNVSTLELGDSALYLCASREPGQGAYEQYFGPGTRLTVT.

The chain combines TRBV7-9 with TRBJ2-2; no reliable D call. Trimming removed 1 base at V and 0 bases at J, with 6 bases between. The CDR3 contains 15 residues. Germline lookup yields CDR1 SEHNR and CDR2 FQNEAQ (reference sequence). The CDR3 here is CASSLVSANTGELFF. The CDR3 bases are TGTGCCAGCAGCTTAGTCTCCGCGAACACCGGGGAGCTGTTTTTT.

This chain uses TRBV19 with TRBJ2-5; D is possibly TRBD2 (6 bases). The J call is in doubt because the DNA end fits TRBJ2-7 better. CDR1 is LNHDA and CDR2 is SQIVND in the germline V gene (reference sequence). The CDR3 totals 14 residues. CDR3 coding DNA: TGTGCCAGTAGTCCCCTAGCGCTCTCCTACGAGCAGTACTTC. Its translation: CASSPLALSYEQYF.

This clone was seen a single time. This chain uses TRBV28 with TRBJ1-4; perhaps TRBD1 as D (6 bases). V shed 6 bases and J shed 4 bases, with 18 bases lying between them. The germline gives CDR1 MDHEN, CDR2 SYDVKM. CDR3 length equals 16 residues. Written as DNA, the CDR3 is TGTGCCAGCAGCTCACCTAGAGGGGGGAGTAATGAAAAACTGTTTTTT. It translates to CASSSPRGGSNEKLFF.